The 18 T cell receptor beta chains below were found in one sample sequenced in a study of cytomegalovirus exposure and HLA in healthy donors. PCR employed 60 Vbeta and 13 Jbeta primers. Assay used: immunoSEQ multiplex PCR; TCRdb lists only in-frame clones, some missing. This sample carries fewer than 250,000 clones, roughly 81% of them seen once, and the ten largest clones take 2.5% to 3.5%. Sequenced input: PBMCs. These receptors were collected from a woman in her 30s in good health and CMV-seropositive.

This chain uses TRBV27 with TRBJ2-7; the match to TRBD1 covers 7 bases. This CDR3 is built from 16 residues. Germline V gene lookup returns CDR1 MNHEY and CDR2 SMNVEV (reference sequence). The ends lost 0 bases at V and 4 bases at J; junction bases unmatched: 9. The CDR3 bases are TGTGCCAGCAGTTTATCGATAGGGACAGCAGGGTACGAGCAGTACTTC. Protein: CASSLSIGTAGYEQYF.

The V and J genes are TRBV7-9 and TRBJ2-3; TRBD1 matches at 10 bases. V shed 3 bases, J shed 0 bases, and the junction held 3 bases outside the gene matches. CDR1 and CDR2 from the germline V gene are SEHNR and FQNEAQ (reference sequence). The CDR3 runs to 16 residues. As DNA, the CDR3 is TGTGCCAGCAGCTTGACAGGGGGCCGGAGCACAGATACGCAGTATTTT. This gives the protein CASSLTGGRSTDTQYF. Supplemented by reference TRBV7-9 and TRBJ2-3, the full variable domain reads DTGVSQNPRHKITKRGQNVTFRCDPISEHNRLYWYRQTLGQGPEFLTYFQNEAQLEKSRLLSDRFSAERPKGSFSTLEIQRTEQGDSAMYLCASSLTGGRSTDTQYFGPGTRLTVL.

This clone turned up a few times. The chain carries TRBV29-1 and TRBJ2-2, with TRBD2 matching 9 bases. The CDR3 length is 15 residues. CDR1 SQVTM and CDR2 ANQGSEA come from the germline V gene. Losses at the gene ends were 5 bases for V and 5 bases for J; bases not matched to a gene: 9. The CDR3 is CSVRASGNPTGELFF. In nucleotides, the CDR3 is TGCAGCGTTCGTGCTAGCGGGAACCCTACCGGGGAGCTGTTTTTT.

This clone was recorded once. This chain connects TRBV5-4 to TRBJ1-2; 7 bases map to TRBD1. V trimming: 4 bases; J trimming: 4 bases; junction bases outside the gene matches: 13. Germline CDR1 is SGHNT and CDR2 is YYREEE (reference sequence). CDR3 length equals 16 residues. CDR3 region: CASSSTLMTGPYGYTF. CDR3 DNA: TGTGCCAGCAGCAGCACGCTTATGACAGGGCCCTATGGCTACACCTTC. Based on the CDR3 plus reference TRBV5-4 and TRBJ1-2, the full variable domain is ETGVTQSPTHLIKTRGQQVTLRCSSQSGHNTVSWYQQALGQGPQFIFQYYREEENGRGNFPPRFSGLQFPNYSSELNVNALELDDSALYLCASSSTLMTGPYGYTFGSGTRLTVV.

The chain carries TRBV19 and TRBJ2-7; tentative D call: TRBD1 (5 bases). The V and J ends lost 6 bases and 7 bases respectively, with 16 bases between them. The CDR3 has 13 amino acids. Germline CDR1 is LNHDA and CDR2 is SQIVND (reference sequence). The CDR3, as DNA: TGTGCCAGTAGGGACGGCACGCAGGGAGAGCAGTACTTC. It is translated as CASRDGTQGEQYF.

The chain uses TRBV28 and TRBJ2-7, with TRBD2 identical over 11 bases. J lost 1 base, V lost 3 bases, and 2 bases had no gene match. This CDR3 has 15 amino acids. Germline assignment: CDR1 MDHEN and CDR2 SYDVKM. In DNA, the CDR3 is TGTGCCAGCAGTTTCGGGACTAGCGGATCCTACGAGCAGTACTTC. Translating it yields CASSFGTSGSYEQYF.

This clone occurred once. This chain joins TRBV6-1 and TRBJ2-5, with D perhaps matching TRBD2 (5 bases). The CDR3 covers 14 residues. CDR1 and CDR2 from the germline V gene are MNHNS and SASEGT. V lost 4 bases and J lost 2, with 11 bases in between. This CDR3 reads CASSGGSAQETQYF. In nucleotides, the CDR3 is TGTGCCAGCAGTGGCGGGTCGGCACAAGAGACCCAGTACTTC.

The rearrangement uses TRBV6-5 and TRBJ1-1; possibly TRBD1 for D (6 bases). The germline V gene encodes CDR1 MNHEY and CDR2 SVGAGI. The CDR3 runs to 13 residues. V was clipped by 6 bases and J by 3 bases, with 11 bases between them. The CDR3 is CASSAGVHTEAFF. The CDR3 DNA reads as TGTGCCAGCAGCGCAGGGGTCCACACTGAAGCTTTCTTT.

CDR3 coding DNA: TGTGCCAGCAGCTTAGGGCCCGGGGTCTCCTACGAGCAGTACTTC. Its translation is CASSLGPGVSYEQYF. The chain is built from TRBV11-2 and TRBJ2-7; maybe TRBD2 (5 bases). V lost 1 base and J 0 bases, leaving 10 bases between the germline ends. Per germline, CDR1 SGHAT and CDR2 FQNNGV. This CDR3 has 15 amino acids.

This clone was counted only a few times. This chain links TRBV28 with TRBJ2-2, with D possibly matching TRBD1 (5 bases). The ends were cut back, 2 bases at V and 8 bases at J, with 12 bases in the middle. The CDR3 consists of 14 residues. Germline CDR1 and CDR2: MDHEN and SYDVKM. This CDR3 reads CASSLAGQVGELFF. DNA of the CDR3: TGTGCCAGCAGTTTAGCAGGGCAAGTGGGGGAGCTGTTTTTT.

In DNA, the CDR3 is TGTGCCAGCAGTTCCGGGACTCCGACCTACGAGCAGTACTTC. Translation gives CASSSGTPTYEQYF. The gene calls are TRBV28 and TRBJ2-5; perhaps TRBD2 as D (6 bases). TRBJ2-7 explains the end of the DNA better; the J call may be wrong. There are 14 residues in the CDR3. Germline-derived CDR1 and CDR2 are MDHEN and SYDVKM.

This chain connects TRBV19 to TRBJ2-1; D possibly corresponds to TRBD2 (5 bases). This CDR3 has 13 amino acids. From germline, CDR1 is LNHDA and CDR2 SQIVND (reference sequence). The V end lost 5 bases, the J end lost 7 bases, and 12 bases lay between the germline ends. The CDR3 DNA is TGTGCCAGTAGTTCCCGGGGTCATAATGAGCAGTTCTTC. Protein sequence: CASSSRGHNEQFF.

The chain is built from TRBV19 and TRBJ1-1; D perhaps matches TRBD1 (6 bases). From germline, CDR1 is LNHDA and CDR2 SQIVND (reference sequence). The germline V and J ends were trimmed by 3 bases and 4 bases, with 12 bases remaining between them. The CDR3 has 14 residues. CDR3 nucleotide sequence: TGTGCCAGTAGTATGGGACACCCGGGCACTGAAGCTTTCTTT. This translates into CASSMGHPGTEAFF.

The rearrangement uses TRBV6-1 and TRBJ2-7; 9 bases map to TRBD1. The CDR3 runs 14 residues. Germline assignment: CDR1 MNHNS and CDR2 SASEGT. V trimming: 9 bases; J trimming: 0 bases; junction bases outside the gene matches: 6. The CDR3 coding sequence is TGTGCCAGTTACCGGGACAGGGTCTCCTACGAGCAGTACTTC. It is translated as CASYRDRVSYEQYF.

The rearrangement joins TRBV28 to TRBJ2-7, with no clear D. In germline, CDR1 is MDHEN, CDR2 SYDVKM. CDR3 length: 12 residues. The V gene lost 1 base and the J gene lost 6 bases, with 7 bases spanning the gap. DNA for the CDR3: TGTGCCAGCAGTTTATCAGGTCTCGAGCAGTACTTC. It translates to CASSLSGLEQYF.

V is TRBV5-6 and J is TRBJ2-5, with 7 nucleotides matching TRBD1. The DNA end favors TRBJ2-7, so the J call may be wrong. This CDR3 is built from 13 residues. The germline gives CDR1 SGHDT, CDR2 YYEEEE. The CDR3 sequence is CASSWNRGYEQYF. The DNA of the CDR3 is TGTGCCAGCAGCTGGAACAGGGGTTACGAGCAGTACTTC.

The CDR3 DNA sequence: TGTGCCAGTAATGGAGCGGGAGTCAATGAGCAGTTCTTC. It specifies CASNGAGVNEQFF. The chain links TRBV19 to TRBJ2-1, with TRBD2 matching 8 bases. J was trimmed by 6 bases and V by 7 bases; bases with no gene match: 5. The germline gives CDR1 LNHDA, CDR2 SQIVND (reference sequence). The CDR3 length is 13 residues.

In its sample, this clone was seen once. This rearrangement joins TRBV28 to TRBJ2-1, with 14 bases lining up with TRBD2. Germline lookup yields CDR1 MDHEN and CDR2 SYDVKM. The CDR3 totals 15 residues. The J segment lost 8 bases and the V segment lost 6 bases, leaving 6 bases of the junction unmatched. In DNA form, the CDR3 reads TGTGCCAGCAGCCCCGGGACTAGCGGGAGACATGAGCAGTTCTTC. It specifies CASSPGTSGRHEQFF.